The 29 T cell receptor beta chains listed next were all sequenced from one sample in a study of human T cells and chemical hapten exposure. In TCRdb, the RACE reads were re-called with MiXCR into one record per CDR3 protein. The profile shows some 90,000 distinct CDR3 sequences, about an eighth of them singletons. Time point here: patch test 2, 6 weeks after DPC sensitization. The treatment was: therapeutic diphenylcyclopropenone sensitization with weekly scalp DPC. Sequences were derived from whole blood, sampled in connection with sensitization to the hapten diphenylcyclopropenone (DPC). Receptor source: a woman aged 40 to 50 with alopecia areata. Some clones in this sample may be carry-over from other donors' samples.

The rearrangement uses TRBV7-2 and TRBJ1-2; no clear D gene. Germline V gene lookup returns CDR1 SGHTA and CDR2 FQGNSA. V lost 3 bases, J lost 4 bases, and 9 bases lay in between. The CDR3 loop spans 13 amino acids. Here the CDR3 DNA reads TGTGCCAGCAGCTTTGGCGAACTCTATGGCTACACCTTC. This gives the protein CASSFGELYGYTF.

This clonotype was counted ten times or more. J is TRBJ2-5 and V is TRBV29-1; weak D call: TRBD2 (7 bases). The CDR3 has 13 amino acids. V was pared by 5 bases and J by 8 bases, with 18 bases between. CDR1 and CDR2 (germline): SQVTM, ANQGSEA. CDR3 in amino acids: CSVSGASGTTQYF. The CDR3 nucleotides are TGCAGCGTTTCAGGGGCTAGCGGCACTACCCAGTACTTC. Based on the CDR3 plus reference TRBV29-1 and TRBJ2-5, the full variable domain is SAVISQKPSRDICQRGTSLTIQCQVDSQVTMMFWYRQQPGQSLTLIATANQGSEATYESGFVIDKFPISRPNLTFSTLTVSNMSPEDSSIYLCSVSGASGTTQYFGPGTRLLVL.

CDR3 loop: CSARARGADHYNEQFF. CDR3 nucleotides: TGCAGTGCTAGAGCCCGGGGAGCGGACCACTACAATGAGCAGTTCTTC. The rearrangement uses TRBV20-1 and TRBJ2-1, with D perhaps matching TRBD2 (5 bases). This CDR3 has 16 amino acids. Trimming took 1 base from V and 3 from J, leaving 16 bases between them. Per the germline V gene, CDR1 is DFQATT and CDR2 is SNEGSKA (reference sequence).

This clonotype has ten or more counts. The chain links TRBV10-3 to TRBJ2-1; TRBD1 is a possible D gene (5 bases). In germline, CDR1 is ENHRY, CDR2 SYGVKD. The CDR3 extends over 12 amino acids. Trimming took off 3 bases at V and 7 bases at J, with 7 bases between the two ends. The CDR3 DNA reads as TGTGCCATCAGTGAAGGGGTAAATGAGCAGTTCTTC. This codes for CAISEGVNEQFF.

This clonotype has a count of ten or more. The gene calls are TRBV6-5 and TRBJ1-3; D perhaps matches TRBD1 (5 bases). Trimming took off 1 base at V and 4 bases at J, with 11 bases between the two ends. The CDR3 length is 15 residues. CDR1 is MNHEY and CDR2 is SVGAGI in the germline V gene. The CDR3 sequence is CASSYYGAQGNTIYF. CDR3 coding DNA: TGTGCCAGCAGTTACTACGGGGCGCAAGGAAACACCATATATTTT.

The sample holds a few counts of this clonotype. This CDR3 reads CASSLAGQGEDTQYF. Written as DNA, the CDR3 is TGTGCCAGCAGTTTAGCGGGCCAGGGAGAGGATACGCAGTATTTT. This chain uses TRBV28 with TRBJ2-3; D may correspond to TRBD1 or TRBD2 (5 bases each). CDR3 length: 15 residues. Trimming cost V 2 bases and J 6 bases, with 15 bases left between them. Germline CDR1 reads MDHEN; CDR2 reads SYDVKM. Complete variable domain (other parts from reference TRBV28 and TRBJ2-3): DVKVTQSSRYLVKRTGEKVFLECVQDMDHENMFWYRQDPGLGLRLIYFSYDVKMKEKGDIPEGYSVSREKKERFSLILESASTNQTSMYLCASSLAGQGEDTQYFGPGTRLTVL.

This clonotype was counted at least ten times. This chain uses TRBV30 with TRBJ1-6, with a possible D match to TRBD1 (5 bases). There are 13 residues in the CDR3. V was trimmed by 8 bases and J by 0 bases, leaving 8 bases between them. Looked up from germline, CDR1 is GTSNPN and CDR2 is SVGIG (reference sequence). The CDR3 DNA follows: TGTGCCCGGGGGGACTCCTATAATTCACCCCTCCACTTT. It specifies CARGDSYNSPLHF.

At least ten counts were recorded for this clonotype. The J gene is TRBJ2-5, the V gene TRBV24-1; 7 positions agree with TRBD2. Trimming took 7 bases from V and 5 from J; bases not matched to a gene: 6. The germline V gene encodes CDR1 KGHDR and CDR2 SFDVKD. The CDR3 covers 13 residues. CDR3 sequence (DNA): TGTGCCACCAGGGCGGGAGTACGGGAGACCCAGTACTTC. Amino acids: CATRAGVRETQYF.

In its sample, this clonotype was seen a few times. A read error may account for a junction end that differs from germline. This chain uses TRBV2 with TRBJ2-2; tentatively, D is TRBD1 or TRBD2 (5 bases each). This CDR3 has 12 residues. Germline values: CDR1 SNHLY, CDR2 FYNNEI. The DNA of the CDR3 is TGTGCCACCGGAGACGGGCTCGGGGCGCTGTTTTTT. It codes for CATGDGLGALFF.

In this sample, this clonotype turned up many times. J is TRBJ2-1 and V is TRBV12-3 or TRBV12-4; weak D call: TRBD2 (5 bases). The CDR3 covers 12 residues. The ends were cut back, 7 bases at V and 9 bases at J, with 13 bases in the middle. The CDR3 protein is CASTTRRGEQFF. For the CDR3, the DNA is TGTGCCAGCACCACCCGCCGGGGTGAGCAGTTCTTC.

At least ten counts were recorded for this clonotype. V gene TRBV30 combines with J gene TRBJ2-5; TRBD1 or TRBD2 may be the D gene (5 bases each). Germline V CDR1 and CDR2: GTSNPN, SVGIG (reference sequence). This CDR3 has 13 residues. Trimming removed 4 bases from V and 7 bases from J, with 16 bases in between. The CDR3 bases are TGTGCCTGGAATAGCCTCAGGGACGGGACCCAGTACTTC. Amino acid sequence: CAWNSLRDGTQYF.

Ten or more counts support this clonotype. The chain combines TRBV24-1 with TRBJ2-7; D uncertain. The CDR3 totals 13 residues. The V end lost 8 bases, the J end lost 5 bases, and 15 bases lay between the germline ends. The V gene's germline CDR1 is KGHDR and CDR2 SFDVKD. As DNA, the CDR3 is TGTGCCACCATTCTCCGGGCCCCCCACGAGCAGTACTTC. It specifies CATILRAPHEQYF.

The chain combines TRBV28 with TRBJ2-1, with TRBD1 matching over 8 bases. V dropped 8 bases and J dropped 6; count of bases not matched to a gene: 9. This CDR3 spans 14 amino acids. From germline, CDR1 is MDHEN and CDR2 SYDVKM. CDR3 nucleotide sequence: TGTGCCAGCTTACTTAGACAGGGGTCCAATGAGCAGTTCTTC. This translates into CASLLRQGSNEQFF.

This clonotype has a handful of counts. V is TRBV6-5 and J is TRBJ2-3; D is perhaps TRBD1 or TRBD2 (5 bases each). Trimming left V 2 bases short and J 1 base short, with 10 bases between. This CDR3 spans 15 amino acids. In germline, CDR1 is MNHEY, CDR2 SVGAGI. This chain's CDR3 is CASSYARGGTDTQYF. The DNA of the CDR3 is TGTGCCAGCAGTTACGCCCGGGGCGGCACAGATACGCAGTATTTT.

This chain uses TRBV20-1 with TRBJ1-1, with TRBD1 matching 8 bases. The CDR3 sequence is 14 residues long. CDR1 and CDR2 from the germline V gene are DFQATT and SNEGSKA (reference sequence). V lost 4 bases and J lost 1; bases outside the gene matches: 5. The CDR3 loop is CSAKDRVSNTEAFF. The CDR3 DNA follows: TGCAGTGCTAAGGACAGGGTCTCGAACACTGAAGCTTTCTTT.

The V and J genes are TRBV4-3 and TRBJ1-1; D remains ambiguous. V dropped 0 bases and J dropped 11 bases, with 13 bases sitting between them. The CDR3 sequence is 13 residues long. CDR1 and CDR2 from the germline V gene are LGHNA and YSLEER. CDR3 coding DNA: TGCGCCAGCAGCCAAGATCGGCGAACGAGGGCTTTCTTT. Residues: CASSQDRRTRAFF.

Ten or more counts support this clonotype. V and J are TRBV7-9 and TRBJ2-3, with D tentatively TRBD2 (5 bases). The CDR3 consists of 13 residues. The germline V gene encodes CDR1 SEHNR and CDR2 FQNEAQ (reference sequence). V lost 10 bases to trimming and J lost 0 bases, with 11 bases between them. DNA for the CDR3: TGTGCCACCCCAGGAGGTAGCACAGATACGCAGTATTTT. Its translation is CATPGGSTDTQYF.

J is TRBJ1-6 and V is TRBV4-3; a weak D match, TRBD1 (5 bases). Trimming took off 0 bases at V and 10 bases at J, with 16 bases between the two ends. This CDR3 contains 16 residues. Germline lookup yields CDR1 LGHNA and CDR2 YSLEER. CDR3 region: CASSQDGRGIGSPLHF. In DNA, the CDR3 is TGCGCCAGCAGCCAAGATGGCCGGGGGATAGGCTCACCCCTCCACTTT.

This clonotype showed up just a few times. The chain links TRBV6-6 to TRBJ1-5; D gene ambiguous. Looked up from germline, CDR1 is MNHNY and CDR2 is SVGAGI (reference sequence). This CDR3 is built from 15 residues. Trimming cost V 0 bases and J 3 bases, with 9 bases left between them. CDR3 bases: TGTGCCAGCAGTTACTCGATGAGTGACAATCAGCCCCAGCATTTT. It specifies CASSYSMSDNQPQHF.

The V gene is TRBV7-9, the J gene TRBJ2-1, with 9 bases matching TRBD2. The CDR3 extends over 19 amino acids. Germline CDR1 reads SEHNR; CDR2 reads FQNEAQ (reference sequence). The J segment lost 7 bases and the V segment lost 2 bases, leaving 18 bases of the junction unmatched. The CDR3 protein is CASSLSPTRLAGGVNEQFF. The DNA of the CDR3 is TGTGCCAGCAGCTTATCACCCACCCGCCTGGCGGGAGGGGTTAATGAGCAGTTCTTC.

The V gene is TRBV29-1, the J gene TRBJ1-2, with D perhaps TRBD1 (6 bases). CDR3 length equals 12 residues. CDR1 is SQVTM and CDR2 is ANQGSEA in the germline V gene. V was pared by 4 bases and J by 5 bases, with 11 bases between. The CDR3 region is CSVADSQYGYTF. DNA for the CDR3: TGCAGCGTTGCGGACAGCCAGTATGGCTACACCTTC.

The chain carries TRBV12-3 or TRBV12-4 and TRBJ1-1; D not certain. The CDR3 extends over 15 amino acids. Trimming shortened V by 1 base and J by 0 bases, and 9 bases separated the two germline ends. The CDR3 is CASSLGTVLNTEAFF. The DNA for the CDR3 is TGTGCCAGCAGTTTAGGAACAGTCTTGAACACTGAAGCTTTCTTT.

Ten or more counts support this clonotype. The genes are TRBV4-3 and TRBJ1-2; 7 bases are shared with TRBD1. After removal of 0 bases from V and 5 bases from J, the junction contained 6 bases not matched to a gene. There are 15 residues in the CDR3. Germline lookup yields CDR1 LGHNA and CDR2 YSLEER. As DNA, the CDR3 is TGCGCCAGCAGCCAAGATTGGAGACAGGGTTATGGCTACACCTTC. Translated, it gives CASSQDWRQGYGYTF.

This clonotype was seen a few times. This chain uses TRBV7-6 with TRBJ2-1; D is unresolved. Trimming cost V 4 bases and J 0 bases, with 10 bases left between them. CDR3 size: 15 residues. Looked up from germline, CDR1 is SGHVS and CDR2 is FNYEAQ. The CDR3 loop reads CASSSAQDSYNEQFF. CDR3 bases: TGTGCCAGCAGCTCCGCGCAGGACTCCTACAATGAGCAGTTCTTC.

In its sample, this clonotype was seen many times. The chain carries TRBV12-3 or TRBV12-4 and TRBJ2-1; 10 nucleotides line up with TRBD2. This CDR3 has 16 residues. V was pared by 5 bases and J by 1 base, with 5 bases of the junction left unmatched. The CDR3 sequence: CASSPLAGVSYNEQFF. CDR3 coding DNA: TGTGCCAGCAGTCCGCTAGCGGGGGTGTCCTACAATGAGCAGTTCTTC.

This chain links TRBV9 with TRBJ1-2; D unresolved. The CDR3 is 17 residues long. The V gene's germline CDR1 is SGDLS and CDR2 YYNGEE. Trimming stripped 4 bases from V and 6 bases from J, with 25 bases between. As DNA, the CDR3 is TGTGCCAGCAGCTCAAACCCCCAAGGGTTGGATGGTGATGGCTACACCTTC. Its translation: CASSSNPQGLDGDGYTF.

The chain uses TRBV12-5 and TRBJ2-2; 9 nucleotides match TRBD1. Germline V gives CDR1 LGHNT, CDR2 FRNRAP. The CDR3 extends over 15 amino acids. Trimming took 7 bases from V and 1 from J; bases not matched to a gene: 4. The CDR3 region is CASAPGQGNTGELFF. The CDR3 DNA reads as TGTGCTAGTGCTCCGGGACAGGGGAACACCGGGGAGCTGTTTTTT.

This clonotype was counted ten times or more. This chain uses TRBV20-1 with TRBJ1-1, with D possibly matching TRBD1 (6 bases). CDR1 and CDR2 (germline): DFQATT, SNEGSKA (reference sequence). The CDR3 is made up of 14 amino acids. The V end lost 4 bases, the J end lost 4 bases, and 16 bases lay between the germline ends. The CDR3 DNA sequence: TGCAGTGCTAAAGGGGGGGCTCAAATCACTGAAGCTTTCTTT. Translation: CSAKGGAQITEAFF.

This clonotype was seen at least ten times. The J gene is TRBJ2-7, the V gene TRBV12-5, with D possibly matching TRBD1 (5 bases). CDR1 and CDR2 (germline): LGHNT, FRNRAP. CDR3 length equals 13 residues. Trimming removed 6 bases from V and 2 bases from J, with 11 bases in between. As DNA, the CDR3 is TGTGCTAGTGGCATCGACAGTGCCTACGAGCAGTACTTC. Its protein product is CASGIDSAYEQYF.